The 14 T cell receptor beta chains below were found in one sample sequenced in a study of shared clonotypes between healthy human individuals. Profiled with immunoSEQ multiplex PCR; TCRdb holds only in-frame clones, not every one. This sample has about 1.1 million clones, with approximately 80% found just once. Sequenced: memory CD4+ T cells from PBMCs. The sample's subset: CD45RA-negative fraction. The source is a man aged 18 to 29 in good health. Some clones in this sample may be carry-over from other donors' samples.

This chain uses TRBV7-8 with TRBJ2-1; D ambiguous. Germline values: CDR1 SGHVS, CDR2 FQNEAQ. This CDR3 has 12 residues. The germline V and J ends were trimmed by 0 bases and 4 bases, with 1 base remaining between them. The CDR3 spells CASSLAYNEQFF. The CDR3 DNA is TGTGCCAGCAGCTTAGCTTACAATGAGCAGTTCTTC.

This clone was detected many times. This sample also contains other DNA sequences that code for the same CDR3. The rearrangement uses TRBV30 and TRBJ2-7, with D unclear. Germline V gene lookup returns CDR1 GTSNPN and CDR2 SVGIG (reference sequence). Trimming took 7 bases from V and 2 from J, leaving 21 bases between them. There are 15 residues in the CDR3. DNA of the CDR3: TGTGCCTTAGCCTTGGACCAGATAGTGGCCTACGAGCAGTACTTC. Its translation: CALALDQIVAYEQYF.

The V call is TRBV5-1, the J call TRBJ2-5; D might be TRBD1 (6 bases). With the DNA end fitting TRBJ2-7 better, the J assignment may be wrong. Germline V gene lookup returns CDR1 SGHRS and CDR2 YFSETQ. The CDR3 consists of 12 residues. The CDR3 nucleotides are TGCGCCAGCCGACAGGATCCCTACGAGCAGTACTTC. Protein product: CASRQDPYEQYF.

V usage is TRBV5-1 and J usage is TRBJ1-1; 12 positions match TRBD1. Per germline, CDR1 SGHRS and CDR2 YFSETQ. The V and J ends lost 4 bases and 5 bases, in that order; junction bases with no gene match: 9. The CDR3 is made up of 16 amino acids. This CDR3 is CASSGGQGALRTEAFF. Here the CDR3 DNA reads TGCGCCAGCAGCGGGGGACAGGGGGCGCTTAGAACTGAAGCTTTCTTT.

CDR3 sequence: CSVEGQGVGTEAFF. The CDR3, as DNA: TGCAGCGTGGAGGGACAGGGGGTGGGCACTGAAGCTTTCTTT. The chain is built from TRBV29-1 and TRBJ1-1; the match to TRBD1 covers 11 bases. J gave up 4 bases and V 6 bases, and 7 bases lay outside the gene matches. Germline V CDR1 and CDR2: SQVTM, ANQGSEA. The CDR3 extends over 14 amino acids.

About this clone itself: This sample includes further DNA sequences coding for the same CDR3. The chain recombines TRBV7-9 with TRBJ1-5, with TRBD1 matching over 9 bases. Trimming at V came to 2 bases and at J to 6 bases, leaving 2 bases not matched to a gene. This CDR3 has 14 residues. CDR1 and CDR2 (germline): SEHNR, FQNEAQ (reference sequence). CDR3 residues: CASSLTGGLQPQHF. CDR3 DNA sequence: TGTGCCAGCAGCTTAACAGGGGGCCTTCAGCCCCAGCATTTT. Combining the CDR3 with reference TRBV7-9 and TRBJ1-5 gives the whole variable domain DTGVSQNPRHKITKRGQNVTFRCDPISEHNRLYWYRQTLGQGPEFLTYFQNEAQLEKSRLLSDRFSAERPKGSFSTLEIQRTEQGDSAMYLCASSLTGGLQPQHFGDGTRLSIL.

The CDR3 nucleotides read TGTGCCAGCAGTGCGACGGGGATTACGGGCACTGAAGCTTTCTTT. Translation: CASSATGITGTEAFF. V is TRBV6-1 and J is TRBJ1-1, with unresolved D. Germline V gene sequence: CDR1 MNHNS, CDR2 SASEGT. This CDR3 region has 15 residues. Trimming shortened V by 4 bases and J by 4 bases, and 16 bases separated the two germline ends.

The DNA of the CDR3 is TGTGCTAGTGCCCCCGGGACTAGCACCTTCACCGGGGAGCTGTTTTTT. Translation gives CASAPGTSTFTGELFF. The V and J genes are TRBV12-5 and TRBJ2-2; 9 nucleotides agree with TRBD2. V trimming: 7 bases; J trimming: 4 bases; junction bases outside the gene matches: 10. The CDR3 totals 16 residues. Germline V gives CDR1 LGHNT, CDR2 FRNRAP.

CDR3 nucleotide sequence: TGTGCCAGCAGCCAATTTGGTCGTGGGGGACAGGGGACCGAGCAGTACTTC. Translated: CASSQFGRGGQGTEQYF. The chain uses TRBV4-2 and TRBJ2-7; 10 bases fit TRBD1. The CDR3 loop spans 17 amino acids. Germline V gene sequence: CDR1 LGHNA, CDR2 YNFKEQ. The V segment lost 2 bases and the J segment 6 bases; nucleotides outside the gene matches: 13.

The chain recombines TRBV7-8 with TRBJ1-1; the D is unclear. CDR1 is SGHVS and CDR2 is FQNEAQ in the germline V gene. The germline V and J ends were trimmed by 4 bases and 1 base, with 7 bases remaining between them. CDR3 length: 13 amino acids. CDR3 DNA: TGTGCCAGCAGCTCCCGAGAGAACACTGAAGCTTTCTTT. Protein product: CASSSRENTEAFF.

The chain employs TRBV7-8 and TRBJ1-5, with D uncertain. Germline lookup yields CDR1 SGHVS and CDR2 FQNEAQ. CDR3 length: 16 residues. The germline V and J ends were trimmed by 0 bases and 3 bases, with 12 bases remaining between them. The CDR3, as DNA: TGTGCCAGCAGCTTAGCCTCCAGGAACGACAATCAGCCCCAGCATTTT. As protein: CASSLASRNDNQPQHF.

CDR3 bases: TGTGCCAGCAGCTTGCCGGAAAGGGAGCAGTACTTC. Its translation: CASSLPEREQYF. The chain has TRBV5-4 and TRBJ2-7; no definite D call. CDR1 is SGHNT, CDR2 YYREEE, per germline (reference sequence). The V gene lost 1 base and the J gene lost 7 bases, with 9 bases spanning the gap. The CDR3 is made up of 12 amino acids.

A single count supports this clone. CDR3 DNA: TGTGCCTGGGGGGACAGGGGCTGGAGCTCCTACGAGCAGTACTTC. This translates into CAWGDRGWSSYEQYF. The chain couples TRBV30 to TRBJ2-7; 10 bases line up with TRBD1. With V trimmed by 5 bases and J by 0 bases, 7 bases remained unmatched. The CDR3 loop spans 15 amino acids. Germline assignment: CDR1 GTSNPN and CDR2 SVGIG (reference sequence).

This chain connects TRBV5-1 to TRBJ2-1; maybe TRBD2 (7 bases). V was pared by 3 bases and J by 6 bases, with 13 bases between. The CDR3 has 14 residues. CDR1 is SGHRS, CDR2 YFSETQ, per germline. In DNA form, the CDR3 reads TGCGCCAGCAGCTGGGGGCCTAGCGGCAATGAGCAGTTCTTC. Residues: CASSWGPSGNEQFF.